Shown below are 5 T cell receptor beta chains from a single sample sequenced in a study of tumor and adjacent non-tumor tissue in lung cancer (dated by TCRdb to 2017 to 2018). Preparation of the library involved multiplex PCR. For sequencing, an Illumina HiSeq 2500 was employed. TCRbeta libraries were constructed through three rounds of nested PCR with primers (Table S4) according to protocols modified from ARM-PCR. Using fastp at Q25 and MiXCR, TCRdb reprocessed the public reads and kept productive beta chains. For every CDR3 protein sequence, its rows merge into one entry that carries the most common genes and DNA. Within this sample are approximately 79,000 distinct CDR3 sequences, with approximately 82% of them counted one time only. The ten biggest clones cover about two fifths of the sample. RNA was isolated from bulk unsorted tissue, and RNA quality was assessed with a NanoDrop ND-1000 and an Agilent 2100. Normal lung samples were distant non-tumor tissue taken more than 3 cm from the tumor edge.

Input material: distant non-tumor lung tissue. The receptors stem from a man in his sixties or seventies with non-small cell lung cancer.

Points on this clonotype: Since the CDR3 does not end with the conserved phenylalanine or tryptophan, this likely comes from a read error. CDR3 sequence (DNA): TGCGCCAGCAGCTTGTCGGGACTAGCAGGCGATAAGCAGTTCCTC. Translated, it gives CASSLSGLAGDKQFL. The V gene is TRBV5-1, the J gene TRBJ2-1; the match to TRBD2 covers 9 bases. CDR3 size: 15 residues. Germline CDR1 reads SGHRS; CDR2 reads YFSETQ. Losses at the gene ends were 1 base for V and 11 bases for J; bases not matched to a gene: 10.

J is TRBJ2-7 and V is TRBV6-5, with 9 positions matching TRBD1. Trimming at V came to 6 bases and at J to 10 bases, leaving 10 bases not matched to a gene. This CDR3 is 13 amino acids long. Germline assignment: CDR1 MNHEY and CDR2 SVGAGI. The CDR3 sequence is CASREYRGHNQYF. The CDR3 nucleotides read TGTGCCAGCAGGGAATACAGGGGGCACAACCAGTACTTC.

A note on this clonotype: An end of the junction differs from the germline gene, which may be a read error. For the CDR3, the DNA is TGCGCCAGCACCCGTCGGAAAGTAAGCACAGATACGCGGTATTTT. Translating gives CASTRRKVSTDTRYF. The chain couples TRBV11-3 to TRBJ2-3; D is uncertain. CDR1 and CDR2 (germline): SGHNT, YENEEA. This CDR3 has 15 residues.

This clonotype was detected once. A clone one base away is much larger, so this may be a read error. The genes are TRBV10-3 and TRBJ2-7; 7 positions agree with TRBD2. The V gene's germline CDR1 is ENHRY and CDR2 SYGVKD. The CDR3 runs 16 residues. With V trimmed by 5 bases and J by 4 bases, 14 bases remained unmatched. This chain's CDR3 is CAISRLSGGVAYEQYF. CDR3 nucleotides: TGTGCCATCAGTCGGCTTTCGGGGGGAGTTGCTTACGAGCAGTACTTC.

Notes on this clonotype: Because it lacks the conserved phenylalanine or tryptophan at the end, this CDR3 is likely a read error. This chain joins TRBV6-6 and TRBJ2-2; D is possibly TRBD1 (6 bases). From germline, CDR1 is MNHNY and CDR2 SVGAGI (reference sequence). The CDR3 spans 15 residues. The CDR3 reads CASRQGIGNIGELFY. Here the CDR3 DNA reads TGTGCCAGCAGACAGGGTATTGGGAACATCGGGGAGCTGTTTTAT.